The clone carrying this T cell receptor (beta chain) occurred once. As yet, its antigen is unknown. The trim removed 4 bases at V and 4 bases at J, leaving 6 bases unmatched. In germline, CDR1 is SGHAT, CDR2 FQNNGV. The CDR3 covers 16 residues. This sample is part of a study of graft-versus-host responses after intestinal transplantation. Study outcomes and limitations: Allografts of one patient group, those with graft-donor T cell macrochimerism, had high graft-versus-host to host-versus-graft clonal ratios.

Assay used: immunoSEQ multiplex PCR; TCRdb lists only in-frame clones, some missing. Of some 25,000 clones in the sample, 90% to 95% were seen once. This TCR came from a human patient who received an intestinal transplant, so some T cells may come from the graft donor. The chain couples TRBV11-2 to TRBJ2-3, with 12 bases fitting TRBD2. The material was PBMCs, obtained just over 29 days after intestinal transplant. The CDR3 DNA reads as TGTGCCAGCAGCTCACCTAGCGGGGGGGTCGCAGATACGCAGTATTTT. This gives the protein CASSSPSGGVADTQYF.